Here is one T cell receptor beta chain with its context. Its specificity is not known. These data originate in a study of blood T cell dynamics during melanoma immunotherapy. Findings and limits, study-wide: Whether repertoire-driving clones were melanoma-specific could not be determined.

The repertoire was sequenced with immunoSEQ multiplex PCR; TCRdb's copy has only in-frame clones and lacks some. This table holds roughly 16,000 clones, 94% found once. Time point specified: week 3, after first cycle of checkpoint inhibitor. Samples come from before therapy and from week 3 after the first blockade cycle. No patient had earlier systemic cancer treatment, concurrent immunosuppressants, or another active cancer. CDR3 length equals 14 residues. V lost 3 bases and J lost 1; bases outside the gene matches: 3. Germline V CDR1 and CDR2: SGDLS, YYNGEE. The sample was effector memory CD8+ T cells from blood, taken from a patient treated with checkpoint blockade. This sequence originates from a human donor with melanoma. V usage is TRBV9 and J usage is TRBJ2-5; 7 bases map to TRBD2. The CDR3 nucleotides read TGTGCCAGCAGCGCTAGCGGAAGCCAAGAGACCCAGTACTTC. This translates into CASSASGSQETQYF.